This entry describes one T cell receptor (beta chain). These data belong to a study of T cell responses to AZD1222 COVID-19 vaccine. Assay used: immunoSEQ multiplex PCR; TCRdb lists only in-frame clones, some missing. The profile shows 150,000 to 200,000 clones, around 88% of them singletons. V dropped 4 bases and J dropped 0 bases, with 13 bases sitting between them. Germline V gene data show CDR1 as LNHDA and CDR2 as SQIVND (reference sequence). The CDR3 is made up of 17 amino acids. The sequence came from an adult who received the AZD1222 COVID-19 vaccine. The chain has TRBV19 and TRBJ2-6, with D possibly TRBD1 on 7 matching bases. This specimen was peripheral blood, taken 28 days after the second AZD1222 dose. CDR3 DNA sequence: TGTGCCAGTAGTACCCAGGGGGGCGGCTCTGGGGCCAACGTCCTGACTTTC. This encodes CASSTQGGGSGANVLTF.